The T cell receptor beta chain described here comes from a study of blood T cell repertoires in COVID-19. As for the study in general: T cells, B-cell-depleted T cells, or PBMCs supplied cDNA or gDNA.

This CDR3 is 13 amino acids long. Germline values: CDR1 MGHDK, CDR2 SYGVNS. Trimming cost V 3 bases and J 8 bases; bases outside gene matches: 4. Individuals aged roughly 18 to 95 years were recruited from about two dozen US areas. Clinical histories supplied by participants themselves formed the basis of cohort assignment. In the original analysis: Amplification with reference gene primers provided the estimates of nucleated cell counts. Sequencing used immunoSEQ multiplex PCR; TCRdb keeps in-frame clones, though not all of them. V and J calls and clone size are as listed in that table; D and trimming were resolved from the DNA. This sample has 380,000 or so clones; more than 75% occur once, and the top ten carry 1% to 1.5%. The table lists this clone with a few counts. The sample carries other DNA sequences with the same CDR3.

J is TRBJ1-2 and V is TRBV25-1, with 9 bases aligning to TRBD1. The source material was PBMCs or T cells enriched from blood (not recorded which). This TCR was recovered from a man aged 25 to 40 who had recovered from COVID-19. The DNA of the CDR3 is TGTGCCAGCAGTGATGGGACAGGGAGCGGCTACACCTTC. Translation gives CASSDGTGSGYTF.